The clone carrying this T cell receptor beta chain turned up a few times. What it binds is not known. It was the library that attached unique molecular identifiers to individual cDNA molecules. MiXCR was run by TCRdb on the RACE reads, yielding one entry per CDR3 protein. The sample has roughly 75,000 distinct CDR3 sequences, 8.6% seen once. The time point is: healthy volunteer bleed at 6 weeks. Whole blood that had not been fractionated was the source of extracted total RNA. The data originate from a study of human T cells and chemical hapten exposure. Study in general: Small volume differences among pooled libraries mainly caused per-sample TCR yield variation.

CDR3 size: 15 residues. With V trimmed by 4 bases and J by 1 base, 3 bases remained unmatched. Per germline, CDR1 SGHRS and CDR2 YFSETQ. Study-wide results and limits: Once DPC sensitization occurred, TCRs above 1 in 1000 frequency showed no change.

The rearrangement links TRBV5-1 to TRBJ1-1; 11 nucleotides agree with TRBD1. This TCR came from a female donor in good health. Some clones in this sample may be carry-over from other donors' samples. The sample taken for sequencing was whole blood. The CDR3: CASSSGTGGNTEAFF. CDR3 nucleotides: TGCGCCAGCAGCAGTGGGACAGGGGGGAACACTGAAGCTTTCTTT.